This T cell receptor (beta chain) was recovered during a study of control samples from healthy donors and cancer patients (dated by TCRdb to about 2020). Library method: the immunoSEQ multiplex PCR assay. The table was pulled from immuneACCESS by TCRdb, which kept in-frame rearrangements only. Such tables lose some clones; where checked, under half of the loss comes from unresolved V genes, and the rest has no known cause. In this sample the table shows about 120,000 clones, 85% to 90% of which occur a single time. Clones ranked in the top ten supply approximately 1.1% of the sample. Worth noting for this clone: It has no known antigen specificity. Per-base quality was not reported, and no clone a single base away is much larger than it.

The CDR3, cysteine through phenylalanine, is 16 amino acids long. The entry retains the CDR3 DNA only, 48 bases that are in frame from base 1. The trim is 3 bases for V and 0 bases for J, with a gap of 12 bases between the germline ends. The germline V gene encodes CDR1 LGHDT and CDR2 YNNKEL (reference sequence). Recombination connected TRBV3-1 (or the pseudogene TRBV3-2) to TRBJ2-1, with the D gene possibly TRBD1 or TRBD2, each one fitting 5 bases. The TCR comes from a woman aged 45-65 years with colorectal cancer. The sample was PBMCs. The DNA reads TGTGCCAGCAGCCACGGGGCCGCGATCTCCTACAATGAGCAGTTCTTC. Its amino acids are CASSHGAAISYNEQFF.